This TCR beta chain was retrieved from a study of T-cell memory formation after mild COVID-19. Overall study: Each donor largely had its own TCR clusters.

This clonotype was picked up many times. Its antigen is undetermined. Trimming left V 4 bases short and J 1 base short, with 17 bases between. Per the germline V gene, CDR1 is LGHDT and CDR2 is YNNKEL (reference sequence). The CDR3 totals 17 residues. General study findings and limits: Cross-reactive memory appears to have joined, as suggested by some responding clones showing up in pre-infection memory. Later expanders leaned CD4+, whereas day 15 to 85 contracting clones were balanced CD4/CD8.

Each CDR3 protein gets one entry after TCRdb re-called the 5' RACE reads with MiXCR. The top ten hold 12% of the sample, which has fewer than 700,000 distinct CDR3 sequences, around 17% seen once. The V and J genes are TRBV3-1 and TRBJ2-1, with D possibly being TRBD1 (7 bases). The sequence came from an adult woman who had mild COVID-19 (a few samples of this study predate the infection). Cell type and time point are not known. Sequences were obtained from PBMCs or a T cell subset sorted from them (not recorded which). CDR3 residues: CASSPPLTGRSYNEQFF. For the CDR3, the DNA is TGTGCCAGCAGCCCCCCCCTGACAGGGAGGTCCTACAATGAGCAGTTCTTC.